A single sample gave rise to the 30 T cell receptor beta chains below, sequenced in a study of cytomegalovirus exposure and HLA in healthy donors. The PCR ran on 60 Vbeta and 13 Jbeta primers. This table comes from immunoSEQ multiplex PCR, and its TCRdb copy is limited to in-frame clones, with some not included. The repertoire holds 150,000 or so clones, with 81% as singletons. The sequenced sample was PBMCs. These receptors were taken from a man aged 45-65 years in good health and CMV-seropositive.

The rearrangement joins TRBV14 to TRBJ2-7; a weak D match, TRBD2 (6 bases). The CDR3 loop spans 17 amino acids. Germline V gives CDR1 SGHDN, CDR2 FVKESK. V was shortened by 0 bases and J by 5 bases, with 20 bases between the two germline ends. The CDR3 DNA reads TGTGCCAGCAGCCAAGAGTTAGGGGCGGCGGGATATCACGAGCAGTACTTC. This gives the protein CASSQELGAAGYHEQYF. Combining the CDR3 with reference TRBV14 and TRBJ2-7 gives the whole variable domain EAGVTQFPSHSVIEKGQTVTLRCDPISGHDNLYWYRRVMGKEIKFLLHFVKESKQDESGMPNNRFLAERTGGTYSTLKVQPAELEDSGVYFCASSQELGAAGYHEQYFGPGTRLTVT.

V is TRBV28 and J is TRBJ2-1; 10 bases match TRBD2. The V and J ends lost 4 bases and 7 bases, in that order; junction bases with no gene match: 10. Germline CDR1 MDHEN, CDR2 SYDVKM. CDR3 length: 16 residues. CDR3 in amino acids: CASSSSGRALRNEQFF. CDR3 nucleotides: TGTGCCAGCAGTTCGAGCGGGAGGGCCTTGAGGAATGAGCAGTTCTTC. Supplemented by reference TRBV28 and TRBJ2-1, the full variable domain reads DVKVTQSSRYLVKRTGEKVFLECVQDMDHENMFWYRQDPGLGLRLIYFSYDVKMKEKGDIPEGYSVSREKKERFSLILESASTNQTSMYLCASSSSGRALRNEQFFGPGTRLTVL.

This clone showed up just a few times. The chain combines TRBV5-1 with TRBJ2-3; D is unresolved. The germline CDR1 and CDR2 sequences are SGHRS and YFSETQ. The CDR3 has 14 amino acids. With 4 bases removed from V and 2 bases from J, the gap between germline ends came to 11 bases. CDR3 in DNA: TGCGCCAGCAGCCCAGACAAAACCACAGATACGCAGTATTTT. It codes for CASSPDKTTDTQYF.

The J gene is TRBJ2-5, the V gene TRBV6-5; 8 nucleotides match TRBD1. Per germline, CDR1 MNHEY and CDR2 SVGAGI. CDR3 size: 13 residues. Trimming at V came to 8 bases and at J to 0 bases, leaving 2 bases not matched to a gene. The DNA of the CDR3 is TGTGCCAGCGGGGACAGGTACCAAGAGACCCAGTACTTC. It codes for CASGDRYQETQYF.

This chain uses TRBV5-1 with TRBJ1-3, with no clear D. Trimming took off 3 bases at V and 5 bases at J, with 9 bases between the two ends. The CDR3 loop spans 13 amino acids. Germline assignment: CDR1 SGHRS and CDR2 YFSETQ. CDR3 nucleotide sequence: TGCGCCAGCAGCTCCGGGATCCGAAACACCATATATTTT. The encoded protein is CASSSGIRNTIYF.

The CDR3 loop reads CASSEYGGREAFF. The CDR3 DNA reads TGTGCCAGCAGTGAATACGGGGGGCGAGAGGCTTTCTTT. The chain has TRBV6-1 and TRBJ1-1, with a possible D match to TRBD1 (6 bases). This CDR3 has 13 amino acids. Trimming shortened V by 2 bases and J by 11 bases, and 15 bases separated the two germline ends. Germline loops: CDR1 MNHNS, CDR2 SASEGT.

The rearrangement links TRBV6-5 to TRBJ2-1, with D possibly matching TRBD1 (5 bases). From germline, CDR1 is MNHEY and CDR2 SVGAGI. The V end lost 10 bases, the J end lost 0 bases, and 13 bases lay between the germline ends. CDR3 size: 14 residues. The CDR3 DNA sequence: TGTGCCACCGGGCAGGGCGGCTCCTACAATGAGCAGTTCTTC. Translated: CATGQGGSYNEQFF.

The rearrangement joins TRBV18 to TRBJ1-1; D is unclear. Germline CDR1 is KGHSH and CDR2 is LQKENI. V dropped 6 bases and J dropped 0 bases, with 11 bases sitting between them. The CDR3 has 14 amino acids. The CDR3 region is CASSLPGMNTEAFF. The DNA of the CDR3 is TGTGCCAGCTCTCTACCGGGTATGAACACTGAAGCTTTCTTT.

The rearrangement uses TRBV28 and TRBJ2-5, with D maybe TRBD2 (6 bases). V shed 3 bases and J shed 4 bases, with 9 bases lying between them. Looked up from germline, CDR1 is MDHEN and CDR2 is SYDVKM. The CDR3 consists of 13 residues. CDR3 amino acids: CASSFPGVETQYF. CDR3 nucleotide sequence: TGTGCCAGCAGTTTCCCGGGGGTAGAGACCCAGTACTTC.

V is TRBV19 and J is TRBJ1-1; D is undetermined. Trimming removed 3 bases at V and 1 base at J, with 6 bases between. The CDR3 covers 13 residues. The germline CDR1 and CDR2 sequences are LNHDA and SQIVND (reference sequence). The CDR3 region has the DNA TGTGCCAGTAGTATGCGACAGAACACTGAAGCTTTCTTT. Translation gives CASSMRQNTEAFF.

The gene calls are TRBV4-1 and TRBJ1-4; 10 nucleotides line up with TRBD1. The length of the CDR3 is 18 residues. V lost 1 base, J lost 3 bases, and 8 bases stayed unmatched. The germline CDR1 and CDR2 sequences are MGHRA and YSYEKL. CDR3 nucleotide sequence: TGCGCCAGCAGCCAAGGGGAAGGGACAGGGGAAGCTAATGAAAAACTGTTTTTT. Amino acids: CASSQGEGTGEANEKLFF.

The chain employs TRBV14 and TRBJ2-5; D gene uncertain. CDR3 length: 15 residues. Germline V CDR1 and CDR2: SGHDN, FVKESK. V lost 1 base and J lost 3, with 12 bases in between. This CDR3 is CASSQGSQAKETQYF. The CDR3 DNA reads as TGTGCCAGCAGCCAAGGGAGCCAAGCCAAAGAGACCCAGTACTTC. Full variable domain (remainder filled in from reference TRBV14 and TRBJ2-5): EAGVTQFPSHSVIEKGQTVTLRCDPISGHDNLYWYRRVMGKEIKFLLHFVKESKQDESGMPNNRFLAERTGGTYSTLKVQPAELEDSGVYFCASSQGSQAKETQYFGPGTRLLVL.

This rearrangement joins TRBV19 to TRBJ1-3, with a possible D match to TRBD1 (5 bases). This CDR3 is built from 13 residues. Trimming pared 7 bases from V and 8 bases from J, leaving 15 bases between. Germline loops: CDR1 LNHDA, CDR2 SQIVND (reference sequence). DNA for the CDR3: TGTGCCAGTACCCCCAGGGCCAGCGACACCATATATTTT. Encoded protein: CASTPRASDTIYF.

The genes are TRBV28 and TRBJ2-1; no clear D. CDR1 MDHEN and CDR2 SYDVKM come from the germline V gene. V dropped 6 bases and J dropped 14 bases, with 17 bases sitting between them. The CDR3 length is 12 residues. The CDR3 spells CASSKSRVEEFF. CDR3 nucleotides: TGTGCCAGCAGCAAAAGCCGGGTCGAGGAGTTCTTC.

This chain connects TRBV2 to TRBJ1-5; 7 positions agree with TRBD1. CDR3 length: 15 residues. The V gene end was trimmed by 6 bases and the J gene end by 5 bases; junction bases not matched to a gene: 10. Germline CDR1 SNHLY, CDR2 FYNNEI. CDR3 nucleotides: TGTGCCAGCAGCTTACAGGGGTCCGGGTATCAGCCCCAGCATTTT. As protein: CASSLQGSGYQPQHF.

The chain is built from TRBV5-1 and TRBJ1-2; D not resolved. Trimming removed 1 base from V and 2 bases from J, with 12 bases in between. Germline CDR1 reads SGHRS; CDR2 reads YFSETQ. The CDR3 is 15 residues long. The CDR3 protein is CASSLTTGPNYGYTF. Written as DNA, the CDR3 is TGCGCCAGCAGCTTGACTACCGGTCCCAACTATGGCTACACCTTC.

This chain connects TRBV29-1 to TRBJ2-3; D is possibly TRBD1 (5 bases). Germline V lookup: CDR1 SQVTM, CDR2 ANQGSEA. The CDR3 extends over 11 amino acids. V lost 3 bases to trimming and J lost 6 bases, with 7 bases between them. The chain's CDR3 is CSVDRVDTQYF. The CDR3, as DNA: TGCAGCGTTGACAGGGTGGATACGCAGTATTTT.

The V gene is TRBV6-5, the J gene TRBJ1-6; weak D call: TRBD1 (5 bases). Trimming shortened V by 0 bases and J by 8 bases, and 5 bases separated the two germline ends. Germline V CDR1 and CDR2: MNHEY, SVGAGI. The CDR3 has 13 amino acids. DNA for the CDR3: TGTGCCAGCAGTTACTCAGGGGATTCACCCCTCCACTTT. This codes for CASSYSGDSPLHF.

The chain has TRBV5-1 and TRBJ2-7; unclear D gene. The CDR3 spans 14 residues. Germline assignment: CDR1 SGHRS and CDR2 YFSETQ. V was shortened by 0 bases and J by 7 bases, with 14 bases between the two germline ends. CDR3 sequence (DNA): TGCGCCAGCAGCTTGGCCGGAGACGTGGGTGAGCAGTACTTC. This sequence encodes CASSLAGDVGEQYF.

The chain has TRBV28 and TRBJ2-4; D is unresolved. V lost 2 bases, J lost 1 base, and 6 bases lay in between. Germline-derived CDR1 and CDR2 are MDHEN and SYDVKM. The CDR3 covers 14 residues. CDR3 nucleotide sequence: TGTGCCAGCAGTTTACCCGGGGCCAAAAACATTCAGTACTTC. Translated: CASSLPGAKNIQYF.

CDR3 in amino acids: CAIDRAGANVLTF. For the CDR3, the DNA is TGTGCCATCGACAGGGCTGGGGCCAACGTCCTGACTTTC. The V and J genes are TRBV7-9 and TRBJ2-6; TRBD1 aligns across 7 bases. The CDR3 covers 13 residues. CDR1 is SEHNR, CDR2 FQNEAQ, per germline (reference sequence). After removal of 10 bases from V and 2 bases from J, the junction contained 2 bases not matched to a gene.

V gene TRBV27 combines with J gene TRBJ1-4; a weak D match, TRBD1 (6 bases). The CDR3 extends over 16 amino acids. Trimming cost V 1 base and J 3 bases, with 12 bases left between them. CDR1 and CDR2 (germline): MNHEY, SMNVEV (reference sequence). The CDR3 protein is CASSLWGRTANEKLFF. CDR3 nucleotides: TGTGCCAGCAGTTTATGGGGAAGGACAGCTAATGAAAAACTGTTTTTT.

This rearrangement joins TRBV19 to TRBJ1-5, with TRBD1 matching 8 bases. From germline, CDR1 is LNHDA and CDR2 SQIVND (reference sequence). V lost 9 bases, J lost 4 bases, and 11 bases stayed unmatched. CDR3 length: 15 amino acids. The CDR3 region is CASSILTGGNQPQHF. CDR3 DNA: TGTGCCAGCTCAATCCTCACAGGGGGTAATCAGCCCCAGCATTTT.

The J gene is TRBJ2-7, the V gene TRBV27; TRBD2 matches at 11 bases. The CDR3 has 14 residues. Germline CDR1 reads MNHEY; CDR2 reads SMNVEV (reference sequence). The junction had 7 bases not matched to a gene; V was cut back by 9 bases and J by 3 bases. The CDR3 here is CASVAGGPYYEQYF. The CDR3 DNA reads TGTGCCAGTGTAGCGGGAGGGCCTTACTACGAGCAGTACTTC.

The chain employs TRBV2 and TRBJ2-5, with 9 bases that match TRBD2. Germline V gives CDR1 SNHLY, CDR2 FYNNEI. The CDR3 is made up of 14 amino acids. After removal of 8 bases from V and 2 bases from J, the junction contained 6 bases not matched to a gene. The DNA of the CDR3 is TGTGCCAGCGCGGGGGGGCCGACGCAAGAGACCCAGTACTTC. Its protein product is CASAGGPTQETQYF.

The chain combines TRBV4-3 with TRBJ2-5, with 10 bases that match TRBD2. The J call is in doubt because the DNA end fits TRBJ2-7 better. The CDR3 spans 16 residues. CDR1 LGHNA and CDR2 YSLEER come from the germline V gene. CDR3: CASSQGASGSGYEQYF. The CDR3 nucleotides are TGCGCCAGCAGCCAAGGGGCTAGCGGGAGTGGGTACGAGCAGTACTTC.

The chain uses TRBV19 and TRBJ2-3; 7 nucleotides match TRBD2. Germline V gives CDR1 LNHDA, CDR2 SQIVND (reference sequence). The CDR3 spans 16 residues. After removal of 8 bases from V and 2 bases from J, the junction contained 13 bases not matched to a gene. The CDR3 loop reads CASSPLANVPTDTQYF. The CDR3 nucleotides read TGTGCCAGTTCCCCACTAGCGAATGTACCCACAGATACGCAGTATTTT.

The rearrangement joins TRBV6-5 to TRBJ1-1; 10 bases are a match to TRBD1. Per germline, CDR1 MNHEY and CDR2 SVGAGI. This CDR3 comprises 15 residues. V shed 6 bases and J 4 bases; nucleotides not matched to a gene: 8. CDR3 sequence: CASRDRGLGVTEAFF. The CDR3 nucleotides are TGTGCCAGCAGAGACAGGGGGCTCGGAGTCACTGAAGCTTTCTTT.

The chain joins TRBV27 to TRBJ1-4; 7 bases agree with TRBD1. Germline-derived CDR1 and CDR2 are MNHEY and SMNVEV (reference sequence). Trimming took 5 bases from V and 12 from J; bases not matched to a gene: 12. The CDR3 loop spans 14 amino acids. CDR3 sequence (DNA): TGTGCCAGCAGTCGACAGGGCTTAAGGGGGGAACTGTTTTTT. Protein: CASSRQGLRGELFF.

Only a few counts were recorded for this clone. This sequence joins TRBV25-1 and TRBJ2-5, with 8 bases that match TRBD2. Unmatched junction bases numbered 9, after V lost 7 bases and J lost 2 bases. Germline values: CDR1 MGHDK, CDR2 SYGVNS. This CDR3 is 15 amino acids long. In DNA, the CDR3 is TGTGCCAGCAACGCCCTTAGCGGGGCACAAGAGACCCAGTACTTC. Translated: CASNALSGAQETQYF. The full variable domain, completed using reference TRBV25-1 and TRBJ2-5, is EADIYQTPRYLVIGTGKKITLECSQTMGHDKMYWYQQDPGMELHLIHYSYGVNSTEKGDLSSESTVSRIRTEHFPLTLESARPSHTSQYLCASNALSGAQETQYFGPGTRLLVL.